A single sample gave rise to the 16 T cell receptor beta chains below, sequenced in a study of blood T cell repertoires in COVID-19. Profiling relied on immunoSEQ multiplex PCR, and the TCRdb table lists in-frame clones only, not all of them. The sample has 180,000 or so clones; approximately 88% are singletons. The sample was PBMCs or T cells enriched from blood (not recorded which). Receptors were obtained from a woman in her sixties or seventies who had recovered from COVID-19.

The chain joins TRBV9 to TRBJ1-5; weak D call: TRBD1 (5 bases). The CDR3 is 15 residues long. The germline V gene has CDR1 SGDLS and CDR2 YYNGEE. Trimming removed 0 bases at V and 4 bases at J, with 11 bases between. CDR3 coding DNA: TGTGCCAGCAGCGTAGAAGCAGGGCCAAATCAGCCCCAGCATTTT. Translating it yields CASSVEAGPNQPQHF.

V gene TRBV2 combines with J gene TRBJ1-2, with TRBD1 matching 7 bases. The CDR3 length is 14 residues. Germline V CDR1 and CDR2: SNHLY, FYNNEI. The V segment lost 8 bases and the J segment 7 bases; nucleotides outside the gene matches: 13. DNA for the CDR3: TGTGCCAGCCCCCCTCCGGACAGGTCGGGTGGCTACACCTTC. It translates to CASPPPDRSGGYTF.

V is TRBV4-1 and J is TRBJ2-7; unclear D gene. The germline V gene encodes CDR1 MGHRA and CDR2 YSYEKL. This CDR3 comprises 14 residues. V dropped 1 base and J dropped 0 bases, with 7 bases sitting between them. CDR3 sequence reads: CASSQALGSYEQYF. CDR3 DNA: TGCGCCAGCAGCCAAGCCCTAGGCTCCTACGAGCAGTACTTC.

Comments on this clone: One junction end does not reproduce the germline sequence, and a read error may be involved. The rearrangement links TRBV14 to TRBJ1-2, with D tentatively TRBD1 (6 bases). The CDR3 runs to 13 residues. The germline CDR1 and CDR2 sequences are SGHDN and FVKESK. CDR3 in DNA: TGTGCCAGCAGCCAATATCAGGACAGTTTTCAGGCCTTC. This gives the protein CASSQYQDSFQAF.

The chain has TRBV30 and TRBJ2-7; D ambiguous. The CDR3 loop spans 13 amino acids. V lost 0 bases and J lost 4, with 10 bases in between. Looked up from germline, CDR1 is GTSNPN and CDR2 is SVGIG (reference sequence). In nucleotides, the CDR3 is TGTGCCTGGAGTGTTCAGAACGATTACGAGCAGTACTTC. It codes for CAWSVQNDYEQYF.

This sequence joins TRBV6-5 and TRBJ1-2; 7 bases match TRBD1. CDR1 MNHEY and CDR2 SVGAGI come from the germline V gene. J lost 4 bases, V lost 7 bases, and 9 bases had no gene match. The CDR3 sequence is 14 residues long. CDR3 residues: CASTSGGVTYGYTF. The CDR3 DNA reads TGTGCCAGCACATCAGGGGGTGTAACCTATGGCTACACCTTC.

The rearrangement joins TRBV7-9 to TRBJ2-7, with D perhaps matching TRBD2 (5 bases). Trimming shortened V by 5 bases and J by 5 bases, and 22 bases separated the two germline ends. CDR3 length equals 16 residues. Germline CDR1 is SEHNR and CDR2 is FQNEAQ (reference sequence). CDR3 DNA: TGTGCCAGCAGCCCCCCAGCGGTAAATCAGCGAAACGAGCAGTACTTC. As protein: CASSPPAVNQRNEQYF.

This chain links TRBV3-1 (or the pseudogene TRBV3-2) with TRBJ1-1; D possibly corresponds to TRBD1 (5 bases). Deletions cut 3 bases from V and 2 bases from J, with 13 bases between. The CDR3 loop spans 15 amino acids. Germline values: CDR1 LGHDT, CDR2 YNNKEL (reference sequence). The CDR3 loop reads CASSQWRGGNTEAFF. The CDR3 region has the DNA TGTGCCAGCAGCCAGTGGAGGGGCGGTAACACTGAAGCTTTCTTT.

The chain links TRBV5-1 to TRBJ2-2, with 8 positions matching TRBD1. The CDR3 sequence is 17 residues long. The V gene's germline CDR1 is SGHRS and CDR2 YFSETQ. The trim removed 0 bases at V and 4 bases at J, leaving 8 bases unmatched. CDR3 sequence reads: CASSLAPQGASTGELFF. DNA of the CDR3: TGCGCCAGCAGCTTGGCCCCGCAGGGGGCCAGCACCGGGGAGCTGTTTTTT.

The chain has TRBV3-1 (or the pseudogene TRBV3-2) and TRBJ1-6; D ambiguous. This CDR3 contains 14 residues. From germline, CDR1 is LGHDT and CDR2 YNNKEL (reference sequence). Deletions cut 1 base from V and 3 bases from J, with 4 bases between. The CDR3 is CASSQGDYNSPLHF. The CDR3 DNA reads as TGTGCCAGCAGCCAAGGAGACTATAATTCACCCCTCCACTTT.

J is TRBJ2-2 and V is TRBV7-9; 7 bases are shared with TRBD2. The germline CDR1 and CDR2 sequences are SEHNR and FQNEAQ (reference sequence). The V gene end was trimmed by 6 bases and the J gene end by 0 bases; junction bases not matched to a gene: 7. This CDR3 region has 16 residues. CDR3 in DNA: TGTGCCAGCAGTCCGTGGGGGGGAGCGAACACCGGGGAGCTGTTTTTT. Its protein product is CASSPWGGANTGELFF. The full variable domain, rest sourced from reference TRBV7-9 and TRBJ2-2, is DTGVSQNPRHKITKRGQNVTFRCDPISEHNRLYWYRQTLGQGPEFLTYFQNEAQLEKSRLLSDRFSAERPKGSFSTLEIQRTEQGDSAMYLCASSPWGGANTGELFFGEGSRLTVL.

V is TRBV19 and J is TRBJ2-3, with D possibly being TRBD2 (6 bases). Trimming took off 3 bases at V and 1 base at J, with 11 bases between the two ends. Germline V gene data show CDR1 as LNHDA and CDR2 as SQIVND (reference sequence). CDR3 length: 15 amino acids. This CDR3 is CASSIFGGGTDTQYF. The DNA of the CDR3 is TGTGCCAGTAGTATTTTTGGCGGGGGCACAGATACGCAGTATTTT. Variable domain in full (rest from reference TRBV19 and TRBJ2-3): DGGITQSPKYLFRKEGQNVTLSCEQNLNHDAMYWYRQDPGQGLRLIYYSQIVNDFQKGDIAEGYSVSREKKESFPLTVTSAQKNPTAFYLCASSIFGGGTDTQYFGPGTRLTVL.

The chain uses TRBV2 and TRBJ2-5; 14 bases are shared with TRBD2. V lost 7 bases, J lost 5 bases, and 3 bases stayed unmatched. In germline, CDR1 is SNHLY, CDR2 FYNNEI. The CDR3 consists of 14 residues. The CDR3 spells CASNRLAGGETQYF. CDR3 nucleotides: TGTGCCAGCAACCGACTAGCGGGAGGGGAGACCCAGTACTTC.

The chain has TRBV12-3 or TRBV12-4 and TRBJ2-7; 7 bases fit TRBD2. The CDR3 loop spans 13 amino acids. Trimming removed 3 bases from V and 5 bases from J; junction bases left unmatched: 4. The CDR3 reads CASSLGGSDEQYF. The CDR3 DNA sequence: TGTGCCAGCAGTTTGGGAGGGAGCGACGAGCAGTACTTC.

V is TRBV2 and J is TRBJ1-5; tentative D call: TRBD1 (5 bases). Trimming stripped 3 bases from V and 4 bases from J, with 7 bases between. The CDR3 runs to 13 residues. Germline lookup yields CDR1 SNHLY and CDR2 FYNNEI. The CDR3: CASSEDINQPQHF. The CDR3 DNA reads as TGTGCCAGCAGTGAGGACATAAATCAGCCCCAGCATTTT.

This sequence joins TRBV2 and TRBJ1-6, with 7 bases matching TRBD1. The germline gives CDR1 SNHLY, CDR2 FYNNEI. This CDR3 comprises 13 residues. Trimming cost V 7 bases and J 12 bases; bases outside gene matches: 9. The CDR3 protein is CASNGDRAQPLHF. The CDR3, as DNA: TGTGCCAGCAATGGTGACAGGGCCCAACCCCTCCACTTT. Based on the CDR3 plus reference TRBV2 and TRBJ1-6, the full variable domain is EPEVTQTPSHQVTQMGQEVILRCVPISNHLYFYWYRQILGQKVEFLVSFYNNEISEKSEIFDDQFSVERPDGSNFTLKIRSTKLEDSAMYFCASNGDRAQPLHFGNGTRLTVT.